What follows are 8 T cell receptor beta chains derived from one specimen sequenced in a study of blood T cell repertoires in COVID-19. The method was immunoSEQ multiplex PCR; TCRdb's version includes in-frame clones alone and lacks a portion of them. The data hold roughly 160,000 clones, with just over 85% observed a single time. Sequencing was done on a sample of peripheral blood. The origin of the receptors is a man between 50 and 59 years old with active or convalescent COVID-19.

The chain combines TRBV15 with TRBJ1-2; D gene uncertain. The CDR3 is 12 residues long. Germline V gene lookup returns CDR1 LNHNV and CDR2 YYDKDF (reference sequence). V lost 1 base to trimming and J lost 6 bases, with 6 bases between them. DNA for the CDR3: TGTGCCACCAGCAGAGCTGAGGATGGCTACACCTTC. Its translation: CATSRAEDGYTF.

V is TRBV2 and J is TRBJ2-2; D is unresolved. The CDR3 spans 11 residues. Germline CDR1 SNHLY, CDR2 FYNNEI. Trimming removed 7 bases at V and 3 bases at J, with 3 bases between. The CDR3 here is CASTYTGELFF. DNA for the CDR3: TGTGCCAGCACTTACACCGGGGAGCTGTTTTTT.

J is TRBJ1-2 and V is TRBV7-8; D might be TRBD1 (6 bases). Trimming removed 5 bases at V and 7 bases at J, with 11 bases between. The CDR3 extends over 12 amino acids. Germline V gives CDR1 SGHVS, CDR2 FQNEAQ. DNA for the CDR3: TGTGCCAGCAGCCCGCACAGGGTTGGCTACACCTTC. Protein product: CASSPHRVGYTF.

V and J are TRBV7-9 and TRBJ2-7; TRBD1 agrees at 7 bases. The V segment lost 3 bases and the J segment 3 bases; nucleotides outside the gene matches: 8. The CDR3 totals 15 residues. CDR1 is SEHNR and CDR2 is FQNEAQ in the germline V gene (reference sequence). This CDR3 is CASSLGQSSLYEQYF. In DNA form, the CDR3 reads TGTGCCAGCAGCTTGGGACAGAGCTCCCTCTACGAGCAGTACTTC.

The chain has TRBV12-5 and TRBJ2-1; a weak D match, TRBD2 (6 bases). The CDR3 spans 13 residues. The V end lost 6 bases, the J end lost 7 bases, and 13 bases lay between the germline ends. CDR1 LGHNT and CDR2 FRNRAP come from the germline V gene. The CDR3 nucleotides are TGTGCTAGTGGCCGGGACTTTAATAATGAGCAGTTCTTC. Its translation: CASGRDFNNEQFF.

This chain connects TRBV28 to TRBJ1-2; 9 bases agree with TRBD1. This CDR3 contains 14 residues. Germline CDR1 is MDHEN and CDR2 is SYDVKM. V shed 1 base, J shed 7 bases, and the junction held 4 bases outside the gene matches. Written as DNA, the CDR3 is TGTGCCAGCAGTTTATTGGGACAGGGTTCTGGCTACACCTTC. It encodes CASSLLGQGSGYTF.

CDR3 nucleotide sequence: TGTGCCAGCAGCCCCCGACAGAGGTTAACGACCGGGGAGCTGTTTTTT. Amino acids: CASSPRQRLTTGELFF. The chain combines TRBV7-8 with TRBJ2-2, with TRBD1 as a possible D gene (5 bases). Germline CDR1 and CDR2: SGHVS and FQNEAQ. The CDR3 totals 16 residues. Trimming cost V 5 bases and J 5 bases, with 18 bases left between them.

This rearrangement joins TRBV6-5 to TRBJ2-1, with D possibly being TRBD1 (6 bases). Germline CDR1 and CDR2: MNHEY and SVGAGI. The CDR3 covers 14 residues. V was clipped by 10 bases and J by 2 bases, with 15 bases between them. CDR3 in amino acids: CANRAAGTYNEQFF. Written as DNA, the CDR3 is TGTGCCAACAGGGCAGCCGGGACCTACAATGAGCAGTTCTTC.